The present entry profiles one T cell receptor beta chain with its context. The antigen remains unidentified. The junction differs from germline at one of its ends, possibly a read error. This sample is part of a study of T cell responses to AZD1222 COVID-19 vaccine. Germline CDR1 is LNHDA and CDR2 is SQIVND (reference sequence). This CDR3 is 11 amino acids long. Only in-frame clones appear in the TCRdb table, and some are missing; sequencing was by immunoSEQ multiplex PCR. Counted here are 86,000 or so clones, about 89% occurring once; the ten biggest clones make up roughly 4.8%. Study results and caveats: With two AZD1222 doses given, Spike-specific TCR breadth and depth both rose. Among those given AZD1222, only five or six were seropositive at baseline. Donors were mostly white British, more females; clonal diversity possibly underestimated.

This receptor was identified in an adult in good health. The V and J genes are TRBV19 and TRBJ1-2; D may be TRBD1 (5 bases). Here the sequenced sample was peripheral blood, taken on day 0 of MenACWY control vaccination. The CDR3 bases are TGTGCCAGTTGGACAAGCATGTTCCCTGTCTTC. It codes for CASWTSMFPVF.